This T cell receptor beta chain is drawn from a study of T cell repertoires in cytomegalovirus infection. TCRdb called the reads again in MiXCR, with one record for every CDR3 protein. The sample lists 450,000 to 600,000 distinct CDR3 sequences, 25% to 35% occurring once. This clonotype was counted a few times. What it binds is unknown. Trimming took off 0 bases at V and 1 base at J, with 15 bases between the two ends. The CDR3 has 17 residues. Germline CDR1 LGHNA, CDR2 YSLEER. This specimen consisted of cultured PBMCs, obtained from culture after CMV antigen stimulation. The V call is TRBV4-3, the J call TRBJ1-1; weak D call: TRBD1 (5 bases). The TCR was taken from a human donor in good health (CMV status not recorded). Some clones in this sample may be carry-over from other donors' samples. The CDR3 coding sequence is TGCGCCAGCAGCCAAGATCTCGGCCTGGGGCAGAACACTGAAGCTTTCTTT. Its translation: CASSQDLGLGQNTEAFF.